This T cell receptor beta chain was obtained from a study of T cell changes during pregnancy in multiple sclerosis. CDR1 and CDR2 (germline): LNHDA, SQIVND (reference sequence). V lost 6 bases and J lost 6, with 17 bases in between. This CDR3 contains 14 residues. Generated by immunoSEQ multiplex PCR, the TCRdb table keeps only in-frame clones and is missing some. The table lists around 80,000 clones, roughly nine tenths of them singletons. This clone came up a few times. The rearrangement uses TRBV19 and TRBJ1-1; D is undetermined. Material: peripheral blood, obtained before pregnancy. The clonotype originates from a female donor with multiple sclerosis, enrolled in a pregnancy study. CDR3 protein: CASSPTSGRAEAFF. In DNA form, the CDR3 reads TGTGCCAGTAGCCCAACTAGTGGTAGGGCTGAAGCTTTCTTT.